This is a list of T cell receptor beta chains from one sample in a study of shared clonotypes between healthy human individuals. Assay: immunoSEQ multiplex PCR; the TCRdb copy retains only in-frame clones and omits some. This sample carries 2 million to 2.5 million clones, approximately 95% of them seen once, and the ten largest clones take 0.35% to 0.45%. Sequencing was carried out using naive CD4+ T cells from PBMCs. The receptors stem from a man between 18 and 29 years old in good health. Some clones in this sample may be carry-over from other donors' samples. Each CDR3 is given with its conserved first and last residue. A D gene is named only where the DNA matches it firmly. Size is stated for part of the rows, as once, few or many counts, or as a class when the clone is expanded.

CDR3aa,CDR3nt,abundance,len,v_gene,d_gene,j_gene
CASSLRQGGNNEQFF,TGTGCCAGCAGCTTAAGACAGGGGGGGAACAATGAGCAGTTCTTC,.,15,TRBV7-2,TRBD1,TRBJ2-1
CASSQMRGTGAYEQYF,TGTGCCAGCAGCCAAATGCGGGGGACAGGGGCCTACGAGCAGTACTTC,.,16,TRBV4-2,TRBD1,TRBJ2-7
CASSRIAGSTDTQYF,TGTGCCAGCAGTCGGATAGCGGGAAGCACAGATACGCAGTATTTT,.,15,TRBV11-2,TRBD2,TRBJ2-3
CASSRQGLAGYNEQFF,TGTGCCAGCAGCCGCCAGGGACTAGCGGGGTACAATGAGCAGTTCTTC,.,16,TRBV4-2,TRBD2,TRBJ2-1
CASSTRRDSGNTIYF,TGTGCCAGTAGTACCCGCAGAGACTCTGGAAACACCATATATTTT,.,15,TRBV19,.,TRBJ1-3
CASSQWNTEAFF,TGCGCCAGCAGCCAATGGAACACTGAAGCTTTCTTT,once,12,TRBV4-3,.,TRBJ1-1
CASSLARGNGYTF,TGTGCCAGCAGCTTAGCGAGGGGCAATGGCTACACCTTC,few,13,TRBV27,.,TRBJ1-2
CASSPTVRVGSEQYF,TGTGCCAGCAGCCCAACCGTAAGGGTTGGGAGCGAGCAGTACTTC,.,15,TRBV7-2,.,TRBJ2-7
CASSQDLTGAEQYF,TGCGCCAGCAGCCAAGATTTAACGGGTGCCGAGCAGTACTTC,.,14,TRBV4-3,.,TRBJ2-7
CASRPGTSGAPDTQYF,TGCGCCAGCAGACCCGGGACTAGCGGGGCCCCAGATACGCAGTATTTT,once,16,TRBV5-1,TRBD2,TRBJ2-3
CASRRGLAGASGANVLTF,TGTGCCAGCAGACGTGGACTAGCGGGAGCATCCGGGGCCAACGTCCTGACTTTC,.,18,TRBV27,TRBD2,TRBJ2-6
CASSIGRASYEQYF,TGTGCCAGTAGTATTGGCAGGGCCTCCTACGAGCAGTACTTC,.,14,TRBV19,.,TRBJ2-7
CASSRVEVYNEQFF,TGTGCCAGCAGCCGGGTTGAAGTCTACAATGAGCAGTTCTTC,.,14,TRBV9,.,TRBJ2-1
CASGQSIFYGYTF,TGTGCCAGCGGACAGTCTATCTTCTATGGCTACACCTTC,.,13,TRBV28,.,TRBJ1-2
CASSEGLAGAYNEQFF,TGTGCCAGCAGCGAGGGACTAGCGGGAGCCTACAATGAGCAGTTCTTC,.,16,TRBV9,TRBD2,TRBJ2-1
CASSIRLGTLFGYTF,TGTGCCAGTAGTATTAGGCTCGGGACTCTTTTTGGATACACCTTC,.,15,TRBV19,.,TRBJ1-2
CASSQALYVQGENTEAFF,TGCGCCAGCAGCCAAGCCCTTTATGTGCAGGGTGAAAACACTGAAGCTTTCTTT,few,18,TRBV4-3,.,TRBJ1-1
CSFMLGVAGELFF,TGCAGCTTTATGCTCGGGGTAGCCGGGGAGCTGTTTTTT,.,13,TRBV29-1,.,TRBJ2-2
CASSSARRDTQYF,TGTGCCAGCAGCTCCGCCCGTAGAGATACGCAGTATTTT,.,13,TRBV28,.,TRBJ2-3
CASNLGLAAGEQYF,TGTGCCAGCAACCTCGGACTAGCTGCGGGGGAGCAGTACTTC,once,14,TRBV7-8,TRBD2,TRBJ2-7
CASSVDSNYGYTF,TGTGCCAGCAGCGTAGACAGTAACTATGGCTACACCTTC,few,13,TRBV9,.,TRBJ1-2
CASSPRESTDTQYF,TGTGCCAGCAGCCCCAGGGAAAGCACAGATACGCAGTATTTT,.,14,TRBV5-6,.,TRBJ2-3
CASFEGRERNTEAFF,TGTGCCAGCTTCGAAGGCCGGGAGCGGAACACTGAAGCTTTCTTT,.,15,TRBV18,.,TRBJ1-1
CASSQFEVIVLGAFF,TGTGCCAGCAGCCAATTTGAGGTAATCGTTTTGGGAGCTTTCTTT,.,15,TRBV16,.,TRBJ1-1
CASSLVAGGYRAKNIQYF,TGCGCCAGCAGCTTGGTGGCAGGGGGATATCGAGCCAAAAACATTCAGTACTTC,.,18,TRBV5-1,TRBD1,TRBJ2-4
CASRTGGAGRGTQYF,TGCGCCAGCAGGACAGGGGGCGCGGGAAGGGGGACCCAGTACTTC,.,15,TRBV5-1,TRBD1,TRBJ2-5
CASSVVGTRGYNEQFF,TGTGCCAGCAGCGTAGTGGGGACTAGGGGTTACAATGAGCAGTTCTTC,.,16,TRBV9,TRBD2,TRBJ2-1
CASSTPSGTGRYEQYF,TGTGCCAGTAGTACCCCGTCCGGGACAGGTCGCTACGAGCAGTACTTC,.,16,TRBV19,TRBD1,TRBJ2-7
CASSYLDRARNTEAFF,TGTGCCAGCAGCTACCTAGACAGGGCAAGAAACACTGAAGCTTTCTTT,.,16,TRBV5-8,TRBD1,TRBJ1-1
CASSAQGPGANVLTF,TGTGCCAGCAGCGCCCAGGGACCTGGGGCCAACGTCCTGACTTTC,.,15,TRBV9,.,TRBJ2-6
CASSQSSRVDGYTF,TGTGCCAGCAGCCAATCTTCCAGGGTGGATGGCTACACCTTC,.,14,TRBV16,.,TRBJ1-2
CAGGGGTRELFF,TGTGCCGGGGGAGGCGGCACCCGGGAGCTGTTTTTT,.,12,TRBV6-6,.,TRBJ2-2
CASSEQGVGYEQYF,TGTGCCAGCAGTGAACAGGGGGTAGGATACGAGCAGTACTTC,once,14,TRBV2,TRBD1,TRBJ2-7
CASSLTENTEAFF,TGTGCCAGCAGCCTGACAGAGAACACTGAAGCTTTCTTT,.,13,TRBV7-3,.,TRBJ1-1
CASSAHRAMNTEAFF,TGTGCCAGCAGCGCCCACAGAGCCATGAACACTGAAGCTTTCTTT,.,15,TRBV9,.,TRBJ1-1
CASSRGRGLNTEAFF,TGTGCCAGCAGCCGCGGGCGCGGCTTGAACACTGAAGCTTTCTTT,.,15,TRBV5-6,.,TRBJ1-1
CAWSKPGSGYEKLFF,TGTGCCTGGAGTAAACCGGGAAGCGGCTATGAAAAACTGTTTTTT,.,15,TRBV30,.,TRBJ1-4